One sample yielded the 31 T cell receptor beta chains listed below, sequenced in a study of OX40 agonist ivuxolimab in advanced cancers. Some clones are missing from TCRdb's copy, which holds only in-frame ones; the method was immunoSEQ multiplex PCR. This table has about 16,000 clones, approximately 84% appearing once. This sample comprised CD4+ or CD8+ T cells sorted from blood, obtained in a trial of the OX40 agonist ivuxolimab. These receptors all stem from an adult with an advanced solid tumor such as melanoma, head and neck, liver or kidney cancer.

The chain is built from TRBV25-1 and TRBJ1-1, with TRBD1 matching 9 bases. The CDR3 is 17 residues long. The germline CDR1 and CDR2 sequences are MGHDK and SYGVNS. Unmatched junction bases numbered 9, after V lost 4 bases and J lost 0 bases. CDR3 DNA: TGTGCCAGCAGTGGGCCGGGACAGGGTAGTTTGAACACTGAAGCTTTCTTT. Encoded protein: CASSGPGQGSLNTEAFF.

J is TRBJ1-4 and V is TRBV4-3, with D hard to call. There are 16 residues in the CDR3. CDR1 and CDR2 (germline): LGHNA, YSLEER. The V end lost 0 bases, the J end lost 0 bases, and 8 bases lay between the germline ends. The CDR3 nucleotides read TGCGCCAGCAGCCAAGATCTCCCATCAACTAATGAAAAACTGTTTTTT. Its translation is CASSQDLPSTNEKLFF.

The genes are TRBV9 and TRBJ2-4; 8 bases match TRBD1. Germline-derived CDR1 and CDR2 are SGDLS and YYNGEE. Losses at the gene ends were 0 bases for V and 8 bases for J; bases not matched to a gene: 10. The CDR3 contains 16 residues. This CDR3 reads CASSVVGSGGADIQYF. CDR3 nucleotides: TGTGCCAGCAGCGTAGTAGGGTCAGGGGGCGCAGACATTCAGTACTTC.

This clone appeared once. The gene calls are TRBV7-2 and TRBJ2-7; 8 bases map to TRBD1. Losses at the gene ends were 1 base for V and 5 bases for J; bases not matched to a gene: 4. CDR1 is SGHTA and CDR2 is FQGNSA in the germline V gene. This CDR3 is built from 14 residues. The CDR3 loop is CASSLGTGTHEQYF. The CDR3 nucleotides read TGTGCCAGCAGCTTAGGGACAGGGACCCACGAGCAGTACTTC.

The chain combines TRBV4-1 with TRBJ2-3; no clear D gene. This CDR3 has 14 amino acids. Germline-derived CDR1 and CDR2 are MGHRA and YSYEKL. With 1 base removed from V and 1 base from J, the gap between germline ends came to 6 bases. CDR3 amino acids: CASSQGRGTDTQYF. CDR3 in DNA: TGCGCCAGCAGCCAAGGTCGGGGCACAGATACGCAGTATTTT.

The chain couples TRBV9 to TRBJ1-3; no firm D call. The CDR3 is 15 residues long. Germline loops: CDR1 SGDLS, CDR2 YYNGEE. The germline V and J ends were trimmed by 0 bases and 0 bases, with 7 bases remaining between them. The CDR3 sequence: CASSVGGSSGNTIYF. DNA of the CDR3: TGTGCCAGCAGCGTAGGCGGCAGCTCTGGAAACACCATATATTTT. Filled out from reference TRBV9 and TRBJ1-3, the complete variable domain reads DSGVTQTPKHLITATGQRVTLRCSPRSGDLSVYWYQQSLDQGLQFLIQYYNGEERAKGNILERFSAQQFPDLHSELNLSSLELGDSALYFCASSVGGSSGNTIYFGEGSWLTVV.

The V and J genes are TRBV7-9 and TRBJ1-2, with 8 bases aligning to TRBD1. CDR3 length: 16 residues. The V and J ends lost 0 bases and 1 base, in that order; junction bases with no gene match: 4. Germline CDR1 and CDR2: SEHNR and FQNEAQ (reference sequence). The CDR3 protein is CASSLAGQENNYGYTF. CDR3 DNA sequence: TGTGCCAGCAGCTTAGCGGGACAGGAGAATAACTATGGCTACACCTTC.

The chain joins TRBV4-3 to TRBJ2-5, with a possible D match to TRBD2 (6 bases). The V end was cut by 4 bases, the J end by 3 bases, with 15 bases between. The CDR3 contains 15 residues. Germline-derived CDR1 and CDR2 are LGHNA and YSLEER. In nucleotides, the CDR3 is TGCGCCAGCAGCCGCGAAACTAGCTCTGAAGAGACCCAGTACTTC. Residues: CASSRETSSEETQYF.

The chain has TRBV6-7 and TRBJ2-5; no firm D call. TRBV6-7 is flagged as an ORF with uncertain function. V was shortened by 4 bases and J by 0 bases, with 9 bases between the two germline ends. There are 14 residues in the CDR3. The CDR3 region has the DNA TGTGCCAGCAGTTCCGGACGGTACCAAGAGACCCAGTACTTC. It yields the protein CASSSGRYQETQYF.

In DNA form, the CDR3 reads TGTGCCAGCAGCGTAGTCCCGGGGACCGGGGAGCTGTTTTTT. It yields the protein CASSVVPGTGELFF. The V gene is TRBV9, the J gene TRBJ2-2, with TRBD2 as a possible D gene (5 bases). The CDR3 is 14 residues long. The V and J ends lost 0 bases and 5 bases respectively, with 8 bases between them. CDR1 and CDR2 from the germline V gene are SGDLS and YYNGEE.

The chain couples TRBV7-9 to TRBJ2-1, with D maybe TRBD1 (6 bases). Germline CDR1 is SEHNR and CDR2 is FQNEAQ (reference sequence). V was shortened by 3 bases and J by 3 bases, with 15 bases between the two germline ends. CDR3 length: 16 amino acids. CDR3 in amino acids: CASSFEPGQHYNEQFF. DNA of the CDR3: TGTGCCAGCAGCTTTGAGCCGGGACAACACTACAATGAGCAGTTCTTC.

The chain recombines TRBV27 with TRBJ2-1; D perhaps matches TRBD1 (6 bases). V was pared by 6 bases and J by 5 bases, with 17 bases between. This CDR3 has 15 residues. Germline values: CDR1 MNHEY, CDR2 SMNVEV (reference sequence). For the CDR3, the DNA is TGTGCCAGCAGCGCCGCGCCGACAGGAGACAATGAGCAGTTCTTC. This encodes CASSAAPTGDNEQFF.

The rearrangement joins TRBV6-1 to TRBJ2-2, with D possibly being TRBD1 (8 bases). The CDR3 runs 15 residues. CDR1 is MNHNS and CDR2 is SASEGT in the germline V gene. V lost 3 bases, J lost 5 bases, and 13 bases lay in between. The CDR3 is CASSDTQGGTGELFF. The CDR3 DNA reads as TGTGCCAGCAGTGACACACAGGGGGGGACCGGGGAGCTGTTTTTT.

The V call is TRBV19, the J call TRBJ1-1; maybe TRBD1 (5 bases). CDR3 length: 13 amino acids. Trimming cost V 5 bases and J 0 bases, with 7 bases left between them. The germline gives CDR1 LNHDA, CDR2 SQIVND (reference sequence). The CDR3 nucleotides read TGTGCCAGTAGTTGGGACCTGAACACTGAAGCTTTCTTT. Its translation: CASSWDLNTEAFF. Supplemented by reference TRBV19 and TRBJ1-1, the full variable domain reads DGGITQSPKYLFRKEGQNVTLSCEQNLNHDAMYWYRQDPGQGLRLIYYSQIVNDFQKGDIAEGYSVSREKKESFPLTVTSAQKNPTAFYLCASSWDLNTEAFFGQGTRLTVV.

The chain is built from TRBV28 and TRBJ2-7; unclear D gene. V was pared by 5 bases and J by 2 bases, with 13 bases between. The CDR3 is 14 residues long. The germline CDR1 and CDR2 sequences are MDHEN and SYDVKM. CDR3 in DNA: TGTGCCAGCAGTCCCTTACAGCTTACCTACGAGCAGTACTTC. Encoded protein: CASSPLQLTYEQYF.

The gene calls are TRBV9 and TRBJ1-1; D is unresolved. CDR1 is SGDLS and CDR2 is YYNGEE in the germline V gene. This CDR3 spans 13 amino acids. V was trimmed by 0 bases and J by 8 bases, leaving 11 bases between them. CDR3 bases: TGTGCCAGCAGCGTAGATTTTCGGGCAGAAGCTTTCTTT. Protein: CASSVDFRAEAFF.

The chain recombines TRBV27 with TRBJ2-2; the D gene could be TRBD1 or TRBD2 (5 bases each). This CDR3 region has 13 residues. Germline CDR1 reads MNHEY; CDR2 reads SMNVEV (reference sequence). Trimming took 11 bases from V and 2 from J, leaving 12 bases between them. This CDR3 is CACAGTNTGELFF. CDR3 nucleotides: TGTGCCTGCGCCGGGACCAACACCGGGGAGCTGTTTTTT.

This clone was seen only once. The chain has TRBV6-6 and TRBJ2-7; D may be TRBD1 (5 bases). The CDR3 runs 13 residues. Germline loops: CDR1 MNHNY, CDR2 SVGAGI (reference sequence). Trimming took 5 bases from V and 1 from J, leaving 9 bases between them. CDR3 amino acids: CASSPGYSYEQYF. CDR3 bases: TGTGCCAGCAGTCCAGGGTATTCCTACGAGCAGTACTTC.

V usage is TRBV19 and J usage is TRBJ1-5; TRBD1 aligns across 7 bases. The CDR3 contains 14 residues. The J segment lost 0 bases and the V segment lost 8 bases, leaving 4 bases of the junction unmatched. Per germline, CDR1 LNHDA and CDR2 SQIVND (reference sequence). The CDR3 reads CASGTDYSNQPQHF. In DNA, the CDR3 is TGTGCCAGTGGGACAGATTATAGCAATCAGCCCCAGCATTTT.

The chain employs TRBV6-6 and TRBJ2-2; TRBD1 aligns across 8 bases. J was trimmed by 6 bases and V by 6 bases; bases with no gene match: 6. The CDR3 is made up of 14 amino acids. Germline V lookup: CDR1 MNHNY, CDR2 SVGAGI (reference sequence). This chain's CDR3 is CASSQGAEAGELFF. The CDR3 DNA reads as TGTGCCAGCAGCCAGGGGGCGGAGGCCGGGGAGCTGTTTTTT.

The chain employs TRBV11-2 and TRBJ2-5; D gene uncertain. The germline V and J ends were trimmed by 1 base and 4 bases, with 16 bases remaining between them. CDR3 length: 16 residues. Germline CDR1 SGHAT, CDR2 FQNNGV. For the CDR3, the DNA is TGTGCCAGCAGCTTAGTTGGAGACTTGGAAGGAGAGACCCAGTACTTC. This gives the protein CASSLVGDLEGETQYF.

The sample holds one count of this clone. The rearrangement uses TRBV7-9 and TRBJ2-7; weak D call: TRBD2 (6 bases). CDR1 is SEHNR and CDR2 is FQNEAQ in the germline V gene (reference sequence). Deletions cut 2 bases from V and 6 bases from J, with 8 bases between. The CDR3 is made up of 12 amino acids. DNA of the CDR3: TGTGCCAGCAGCTTACTCGGGGGCGAGCAGTACTTC. Protein sequence: CASSLLGGEQYF. The full variable domain, rest sourced from reference TRBV7-9 and TRBJ2-7, is DTGVSQNPRHKITKRGQNVTFRCDPISEHNRLYWYRQTLGQGPEFLTYFQNEAQLEKSRLLSDRFSAERPKGSFSTLEIQRTEQGDSAMYLCASSLLGGEQYFGPGTRLTVT.

The CDR3 sequence is CASSPGQGMAGELFF. The DNA for the CDR3 is TGTGCCAGCAGTCCCGGACAGGGTATGGCCGGGGAGCTGTTTTTT. This chain links TRBV7-9 with TRBJ2-2; 8 bases line up with TRBD1. CDR1 SEHNR and CDR2 FQNEAQ come from the germline V gene (reference sequence). J gave up 6 bases and V 6 bases, and 9 bases lay outside the gene matches. This CDR3 has 15 amino acids.

V is TRBV11-2 and J is TRBJ2-7, with D perhaps TRBD2 (7 bases). V lost 5 bases, J lost 5 bases, and 13 bases lay in between. The CDR3 consists of 13 residues. Germline V CDR1 and CDR2: SGHAT, FQNNGV. The CDR3 here is CASSRSGGHEQYF. CDR3 sequence (DNA): TGTGCCAGCAGCCGGTCCGGGGGGCACGAGCAGTACTTC. Full variable domain (missing parts from reference TRBV11-2 and TRBJ2-7): EAGVAQSPRYKIIEKRQSVAFWCNPISGHATLYWYQQILGQGPKLLIQFQNNGVVDDSQLPKDRFSAERLKGVDSTLKIQPAKLEDSAVYLCASSRSGGHEQYFGPGTRLTVT.

The V and J genes are TRBV19 and TRBJ1-5; a possible D gene is TRBD1 (5 bases). V was trimmed by 6 bases and J by 0 bases, leaving 12 bases between them. The germline V gene has CDR1 LNHDA and CDR2 SQIVND (reference sequence). CDR3 length equals 15 residues. The DNA for the CDR3 is TGTGCCAGTAGCCGGGGCAGCTATAGCAATCAGCCCCAGCATTTT. This sequence encodes CASSRGSYSNQPQHF.

This clone appeared a single time. V gene TRBV5-8 combines with J gene TRBJ1-1; no clear D. Germline V gene lookup returns CDR1 SGHTS and CDR2 YDEGEE. The CDR3 is 15 amino acids. Trimming stripped 1 base from V and 1 base from J, with 11 bases between. CDR3 DNA: TGTGCCAGCAGCTTGAGCGGGGTTTCGAACACTGAAGCTTTCTTT. Translating it yields CASSLSGVSNTEAFF. Filled out from reference TRBV5-8 and TRBJ1-1, the complete variable domain reads EAGVTQSPTHLIKTRGQQATLRCSPISGHTSVYWYQQALGLGLQFLLWYDEGEERNRGNFPPRFSGRQFPNYSSELNVNALELEDSALYLCASSLSGVSNTEAFFGQGTRLTVV.

In its sample, this clone was seen a few times. V gene TRBV19 combines with J gene TRBJ1-5; D perhaps matches TRBD1 (6 bases). This CDR3 comprises 14 residues. The germline V and J ends were trimmed by 6 bases and 7 bases, with 16 bases remaining between them. CDR1 and CDR2 from the germline V gene are LNHDA and SQIVND (reference sequence). Here the CDR3 reads CASSNRARLQPQHF. Here the CDR3 DNA reads TGTGCCAGTAGCAACAGGGCCCGATTGCAGCCCCAGCATTTT.

V and J are TRBV29-1 and TRBJ2-1; a possible D gene is TRBD2 (5 bases). The CDR3 covers 14 residues. V was cut by 0 bases and J by 4 bases, with 10 bases left in between. Germline V gene data show CDR1 as SQVTM and CDR2 as ANQGSEA. The CDR3 reads CSVEETGLYNEQFF. The DNA for the CDR3 is TGCAGCGTTGAAGAGACCGGACTGTACAATGAGCAGTTCTTC.

CDR3 sequence (DNA): TGTGCCTGGAGCTATCCCGGGGGGTCCTACGAGCAGTACTTC. It encodes CAWSYPGGSYEQYF. J is TRBJ2-7 and V is TRBV30; TRBD2 aligns across 7 bases. CDR3 length equals 14 residues. The ends lost 3 bases at V and 1 base at J; junction bases unmatched: 6. Germline assignment: CDR1 GTSNPN and CDR2 SVGIG (reference sequence).

This chain uses TRBV15 with TRBJ2-1; 9 nucleotides align to TRBD2. The CDR3 is 19 amino acids. With 3 bases clipped from V and 1 base from J, the junction kept 13 bases outside the gene matches. Germline lookup yields CDR1 LNHNV and CDR2 YYDKDF (reference sequence). CDR3: CATSSLAGYGVGSYNEQFF. The CDR3 nucleotides read TGTGCCACCAGCAGTCTAGCGGGATACGGGGTAGGGTCCTACAATGAGCAGTTCTTC.

This clone was detected only once. The rearrangement links TRBV4-3 to TRBJ2-1; 8 bases match TRBD2. Unmatched junction bases numbered 11, after V lost 0 bases and J lost 7 bases. Looked up from germline, CDR1 is LGHNA and CDR2 is YSLEER. The CDR3 is made up of 17 amino acids. The CDR3 DNA reads as TGCGCCAGCAGCCAAGATTTACCAGGACTAGCTGCGAATGAGCAGTTCTTC. It translates to CASSQDLPGLAANEQFF.